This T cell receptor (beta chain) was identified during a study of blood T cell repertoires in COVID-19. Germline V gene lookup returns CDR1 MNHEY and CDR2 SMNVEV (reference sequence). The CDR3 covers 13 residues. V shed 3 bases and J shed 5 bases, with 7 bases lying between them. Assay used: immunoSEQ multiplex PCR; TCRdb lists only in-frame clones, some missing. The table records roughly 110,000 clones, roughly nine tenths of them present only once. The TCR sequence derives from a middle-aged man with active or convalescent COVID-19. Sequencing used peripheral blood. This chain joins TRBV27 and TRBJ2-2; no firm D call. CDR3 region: CASSFPLTGELFF. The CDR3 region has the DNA TGTGCCAGCAGTTTCCCACTGACCGGGGAGCTGTTTTTT.